This T cell receptor (beta chain) was obtained from a study of cytomegalovirus exposure and HLA in healthy donors. PCR was performed using 60 Vbeta and 13 Jbeta primers. TCRdb's copy holds only in-frame clones and misses some; the assay was immunoSEQ multiplex PCR. The repertoire holds about 81,000 clones, with around 80% as singletons. This clone has more than one count but fewer than ten. Its antigen is unknown. Points from the study as a whole: In a later analysis, TCR association rates varied by HLA locus: DRB1 most, HLA-C fewest.

The V and J ends lost 5 bases and 4 bases, in that order; junction bases with no gene match: 6. The CDR3 loop spans 15 amino acids. From germline, CDR1 is SEHNR and CDR2 FQNEAQ (reference sequence). The specimen sequenced was PBMCs. This sequence originates from a man aged 50 to 60 in good health and CMV-seropositive. The gene calls are TRBV7-9 and TRBJ2-1; TRBD2 matches at 9 bases. CDR3 nucleotide sequence: TGTGCCAGCAGCCCCCGGACTAGCGCTTACAATGAGCAGTTCTTC. As protein: CASSPRTSAYNEQFF.